Here is one T cell receptor (beta chain) with its context. There are a few counts of this clonotype. The antigen it recognizes is unknown. Base qualities were left out, and no much larger clone turns up one base away. The sample is drawn from a study of regulatory T cells in long-lasting Graves disease (dated by TCRdb to about 2021). Some background on the complete study: Persistent Graves' disease was defined as antithyroid drug treatment for over 5 years with persistently positive TSH receptor autoantibodies. In the clinical cohort, patients with persistent Graves' disease had used antithyroid drugs for an average of about 9.3 years. The study was conducted in China and was registered as a clinical trial. This study used TCR sequencing and RNA sequencing of peripheral blood to compare persistent Graves' disease patients against newly diagnosed Graves' disease patients. A total of around 35 samples underwent TCR sequencing, from some 13 patients with persistent Graves' disease and 20 or so patients with newly diagnosed Graves' disease. Study-wide findings and limitations: Because the primary lesion, thyroid tissue, could not be accessed, the study looked at peripheral blood alone. Sequencing and analysis were restricted to the TCR beta chain. Lower TCR Shannon entropy and fewer highly expanded clones were observed in persistent Graves' disease patients than in newly diagnosed patients, which suggested clonal expansion. As a limitation, the authors acknowledged that the small sample size may reduce accuracy. Patients with persistent disease shared more public clonotypes (over 2,500) than newly diagnosed patients did (more than 900). Persistent disease showed preferential use of TRBV28, TRBJ1-2 and TRBJ2-5, whereas newly diagnosed disease favored TRBV20-1 and TRBJ2-1.

The germline V gene specifies MGHRA as CDR1 and YSYEKL as CDR2. Its CDR3 holds 14 amino acids, cysteine through phenylalanine. Here the CDR3 DNA is all that survives: 42 bases in frame from base 1. V and J lose 0 bases and 9 bases, and a span of 15 bases separates them. Library creation used multiplex PCR. The instrument given in TCRdb is Illumina HiSeq 4000. To build TCR beta libraries, CDR3 regions were amplified by Arm-PCR using iRepertoire HTBI primers. PCR products were gel purified before sequencing. As for how the authors treated the data: A total of 60 to 80 TRBV and under 15 TRBJ segments were identified across samples and were used for gene usage analysis of CDR3 amino acid clonotypes. COPE and FqMerger were used to merge the filtered high-quality paired reads into contigs. BLAST was used to align contigs to the IMGT TRBV, TRBD and TRBJ reference genes, and CDR3 was defined following IMGT. Highly expanded clones were defined as clonotypes with a frequency above 0.1%. Repertoire diversity was measured by Shannon entropy, and V-J evenness by the Gini coefficient. Public clonotypes were defined as clonotypes shared by more than one individual. TCRdb trimmed the raw reads at Q25, called clones with MiXCR and kept productive beta chains. Each record represents a unique CDR3 protein, reported with the most common genes and DNA among its rows. The V and J calls were determined by TCRdb, not by the authors. The sample records about 430,000 distinct CDR3 sequences, roughly a fifth of which are singletons. The ten largest clones add up to approximately 15% of the sample.

In the paper's terms, the time point label means: persistent/refractory GD, antithyroid drugs over 5 years with positive TRAb. For both TCR sequencing and RNA sequencing, RNA was extracted from PBMCs in TRIzol. The diagnosis of Graves' disease was made according to American Thyroid Association guidelines. Patients for the study were recruited at an endocrinology department in Xi'an, China. From each patient, approximately 9.9 milliliters of peripheral blood was collected into an EDTA anticoagulant tube. Ficoll Paque Plus density gradient separation was used to isolate PBMCs, and no further T cell sorting was performed. RNA quality was checked with an Agilent 2100 Bioanalyzer and agarose gel, and concentration with a NanoDrop 2000.

The chain was built from TRBV4-1 and TRBJ2-7; the D segment could be TRBD1, given 7 matching bases. The clonotype originates from a female donor with Graves disease. The starting material was peripheral blood mononuclear cells (PBMCs), obtained when the disease was refractory, from a patient treated with antithyroid drugs. The DNA is TGCGCCAGCAGCCAAGAGTTCCCAGGGGGAGGGCAGTACTTC. Its protein is CASSQEFPGGGQYF.